This passage covers 27 T cell receptor beta chains from one sample sequenced in a study of shared clonotypes between healthy human individuals. TCRdb keeps only in-frame clones here, not all; method: immunoSEQ multiplex PCR. The sample includes over a million clones, around 82% of them seen just once. Sequencing was carried out using memory CD4+ T cells from PBMCs. Documented subset: CD45RA-negative fraction. All receptors come from a man in his late teens or twenties in good health. Some clones in this sample may be carry-over from other donors' samples.

Worth noting for this clone: With a far larger clone one base away, a read error is the likely cause. This same CDR3 is encoded by further DNA sequences in the sample. V gene TRBV28 combines with J gene TRBJ1-2, with a tentative D call TRBD1 (5 bases). The CDR3 contains 13 residues. Trimming left V 5 bases short and J 0 bases short, with 7 bases between. Per the germline V gene, CDR1 is MDHEN and CDR2 is SYDVKM. The CDR3 loop is CASSGTANYGYTF. The CDR3 DNA reads as TGTGCCAGCAGTGGGACGGCTAACTATGGCTACACCTTC.

This clone was detected only a few times. The chain combines TRBV2 with TRBJ1-2; D is unresolved. Germline values: CDR1 SNHLY, CDR2 FYNNEI. Trimming left V 2 bases short and J 10 bases short, with 8 bases between. CDR3 length: 11 residues. The CDR3 DNA follows: TGTGCCAGCAGTGAACGCAGGCTCTACACCTTC. Its translation: CASSERRLYTF.

This clone occurred a few times. V and J are TRBV28 and TRBJ2-5; TRBD2 agrees at 7 bases. The germline gives CDR1 MDHEN, CDR2 SYDVKM. After removal of 2 bases from V and 4 bases from J, the junction contained 4 bases not matched to a gene. This CDR3 comprises 14 residues. The CDR3 DNA sequence: TGTGCCAGCAGTTTAGCGGGAGATGTAGAGACCCAGTACTTC. This gives the protein CASSLAGDVETQYF.

The chain couples TRBV18 to TRBJ2-7, with a weak D call TRBD2 (6 bases). The CDR3 length is 15 residues. Trimming cost V 6 bases and J 3 bases, with 18 bases left between them. In germline, CDR1 is KGHSH, CDR2 LQKENI. The chain's CDR3 is CASSLLTGENYEQYF. CDR3 nucleotide sequence: TGTGCCAGCTCCCTACTAACGGGGGAAAACTACGAGCAGTACTTC.

The chain recombines TRBV19 with TRBJ2-7; D uncertain. Germline V gene data show CDR1 as LNHDA and CDR2 as SQIVND (reference sequence). This CDR3 is built from 13 residues. V was pared by 6 bases and J by 1 base, with 10 bases between. For the CDR3, the DNA is TGTGCCAGTAGCCTGGCAGTATCCTACGAGCAGTACTTC. Translating gives CASSLAVSYEQYF.

V gene TRBV27 combines with J gene TRBJ1-5; D not certain. Trimming pared 7 bases from V and 4 bases from J, leaving 14 bases between. Germline V gene lookup returns CDR1 MNHEY and CDR2 SMNVEV (reference sequence). CDR3 size: 14 residues. The CDR3 DNA reads as TGTGCCAGCAAACTCACGGGGATAAATCAGCCCCAGCATTTT. Translated: CASKLTGINQPQHF.

This chain joins TRBV18 and TRBJ2-5; D gene uncertain. Germline CDR1 is KGHSH and CDR2 is LQKENI. This CDR3 has 12 residues. V was shortened by 2 bases and J by 4 bases, with 5 bases between the two germline ends. CDR3 nucleotide sequence: TGTGCCAGCTCACCAGTCGCAGAGACCCAGTACTTC. This encodes CASSPVAETQYF.

J is TRBJ1-2 and V is TRBV4-2; D is unresolved. The CDR3 totals 15 residues. Trimming stripped 0 bases from V and 5 bases from J, with 13 bases between. Germline loops: CDR1 LGHNA, CDR2 YNFKEQ. CDR3: CASSQDLGNPYGYTF. The CDR3 DNA reads TGTGCCAGCAGCCAAGACCTCGGGAACCCATATGGCTACACCTTC.

The CDR3 DNA reads as TGTGCCAGCAGCTCCCGGGCCGGCATAAACTATGGCTACACCTTC. It translates to CASSSRAGINYGYTF. This chain connects TRBV5-6 to TRBJ1-2; the D is unclear. This CDR3 region has 15 residues. The germline gives CDR1 SGHDT, CDR2 YYEEEE. Trimming removed 3 bases from V and 2 bases from J, with 14 bases in between.

The chain couples TRBV10-3 to TRBJ1-5; maybe TRBD1 (6 bases). The length of the CDR3 is 12 residues. V lost 10 bases to trimming and J lost 4 bases, with 11 bases between them. Germline CDR1 reads ENHRY; CDR2 reads SYGVKD. The CDR3 reads CATGQNNQPQHF. CDR3 bases: TGTGCCACCGGACAGAATAATCAGCCCCAGCATTTT.

In its sample, this clone was seen once. The chain links TRBV18 to TRBJ2-7; D is perhaps TRBD2 (5 bases). The CDR3 length is 13 residues. V shed 3 bases and J shed 7 bases, with 13 bases lying between them. The germline V gene encodes CDR1 KGHSH and CDR2 LQKENI. Written as DNA, the CDR3 is TGTGCCAGCTCACCCGGGGTGGCGGGTGAGCAGTACTTC. Translating gives CASSPGVAGEQYF.

This clone was detected only once. This chain joins TRBV10-3 and TRBJ1-4, with D tentatively TRBD1 (5 bases). Germline assignment: CDR1 ENHRY and CDR2 SYGVKD. The CDR3 length is 14 residues. The V and J ends lost 3 bases and 6 bases respectively, with 11 bases between them. The CDR3 sequence: CAISEWGNDEKLFF. The CDR3 DNA reads TGTGCCATCAGTGAATGGGGGAACGATGAAAAACTGTTTTTT.

This chain connects TRBV29-1 to TRBJ2-1, with D possibly matching TRBD2 (6 bases). In germline, CDR1 is SQVTM, CDR2 ANQGSEA. CDR3 length: 13 amino acids. V was clipped by 4 bases and J by 4 bases, with 11 bases between them. The DNA of the CDR3 is TGCAGCGTTGTCCTAGCGCCATACAATGAGCAGTTCTTC. This translates into CSVVLAPYNEQFF.

The rearrangement links TRBV18 to TRBJ2-7; D not certain. This CDR3 is built from 12 residues. In germline, CDR1 is KGHSH, CDR2 LQKENI. Trimming took off 3 bases at V and 2 bases at J, with 5 bases between the two ends. CDR3 coding DNA: TGTGCCAGCTCACCCACCGCCTACGAGCAGTACTTC. It encodes CASSPTAYEQYF.

This sequence joins TRBV7-3 and TRBJ1-1, with TRBD1 identical over 9 bases. Trimming took 4 bases from V and 3 from J; bases not matched to a gene: 3. Looked up from germline, CDR1 is SGHTA and CDR2 is FQGTGA. The CDR3 covers 14 residues. CDR3 residues: CASSSTGGDTEAFF. CDR3 nucleotide sequence: TGTGCCAGCAGCTCGACAGGGGGAGACACTGAAGCTTTCTTT.

The V and J genes are TRBV5-6 and TRBJ1-1, with a weak D call TRBD1 (5 bases). Germline CDR1 reads SGHDT; CDR2 reads YYEEEE. The CDR3 extends over 14 amino acids. V lost 4 bases and J lost 0, with 10 bases in between. In nucleotides, the CDR3 is TGTGCCAGCAGCCAGGGACCGTTGAACACTGAAGCTTTCTTT. Translating it yields CASSQGPLNTEAFF.

V usage is TRBV25-1 and J usage is TRBJ2-7; 8 bases align to TRBD2. The V gene's germline CDR1 is MGHDK and CDR2 SYGVNS. V gave up 6 bases and J gave up 2 bases; unmatched junction bases: 9. This CDR3 comprises 15 residues. The CDR3 DNA is TGTGCCAGCAGGCCCTCGGGAGGGGAGGCCTACGAGCAGTACTTC. Encoded protein: CASRPSGGEAYEQYF.

Only one count was recorded for this clone. The chain combines TRBV7-2 with TRBJ1-1; TRBD1 is a possible D gene (6 bases). Germline CDR1 SGHTA, CDR2 FQGNSA. V was pared by 5 bases and J by 6 bases, with 13 bases between. The CDR3 sequence is 13 residues long. In nucleotides, the CDR3 is TGTGCCAGCAGCCCTACCACAGGGCCTGAAGCTTTCTTT. Its translation: CASSPTTGPEAFF.

CDR3 in amino acids: CSVWWGPGNTIYF. The CDR3 DNA is TGCAGCGTTTGGTGGGGGCCGGGAAACACCATATATTTT. The gene calls are TRBV29-1 and TRBJ1-3, with D possibly being TRBD1 (6 bases). Germline values: CDR1 SQVTM, CDR2 ANQGSEA. Trimming took 5 bases from V and 4 from J, leaving 12 bases between them. The CDR3 has 13 residues. The full variable domain, its missing parts supplied by reference TRBV29-1 and TRBJ1-3, is SAVISQKPSRDICQRGTSLTIQCQVDSQVTMMFWYRQQPGQSLTLIATANQGSEATYESGFVIDKFPISRPNLTFSTLTVSNMSPEDSSIYLCSVWWGPGNTIYFGEGSWLTVV.

The genes are TRBV19 and TRBJ2-1; D may be TRBD2 (5 bases). Looked up from germline, CDR1 is LNHDA and CDR2 is SQIVND (reference sequence). Between the trimmed V and J ends, which lost 5 bases and 4 bases, there was a span of 18 bases. The CDR3 consists of 16 residues. The CDR3 bases are TGTGCCAGTAGTCGGACGAGCGGCACACTTTACAATGAGCAGTTCTTC. It is translated as CASSRTSGTLYNEQFF.

The chain carries TRBV19 and TRBJ1-5, with 10 nucleotides matching TRBD1. The J segment lost 2 bases and the V segment lost 3 bases, leaving 4 bases of the junction unmatched. Germline V gene lookup returns CDR1 LNHDA and CDR2 SQIVND (reference sequence). This CDR3 has 16 residues. CDR3 coding DNA: TGTGCCAGTAGTATTGACAGGGGGCTTGGCAATCAGCCCCAGCATTTT. Translated: CASSIDRGLGNQPQHF.

The rearrangement uses TRBV5-1 and TRBJ2-7, with 7 bases matching TRBD1. This CDR3 spans 15 amino acids. Germline V gene sequence: CDR1 SGHRS, CDR2 YFSETQ. V lost 4 bases, J lost 4 bases, and 11 bases stayed unmatched. The CDR3 DNA sequence: TGCGCCAGCAGCCGACTCGACAGGGTAGAGTACGAGCAGTACTTC. Protein sequence: CASSRLDRVEYEQYF.

This clone was counted a few times. The chain uses TRBV5-4 and TRBJ2-6; 10 positions match TRBD1. The CDR3 contains 17 residues. Germline V gives CDR1 SGHNT, CDR2 YYREEE (reference sequence). V lost 0 bases to trimming and J lost 4 bases; unmatched junction nucleotides: 4. The CDR3 sequence: CASSLGQGAPGANVLTF. The CDR3 DNA reads TGTGCCAGCAGCTTGGGACAGGGGGCGCCCGGGGCCAACGTCCTGACTTTC.

J is TRBJ2-1 and V is TRBV6-5, with a tentative D call TRBD2 (5 bases). Trimming pared 2 bases from V and 15 bases from J, leaving 11 bases between. CDR3 size: 11 residues. Germline-derived CDR1 and CDR2 are MNHEY and SVGAGI. The CDR3 nucleotides are TGTGCCAGCAGTTACAAAGGGAGCGCGTTCTTC. This translates into CASSYKGSAFF.

The rearrangement joins TRBV28 to TRBJ1-2; D is unclear. V was cut by 0 bases and J by 6 bases, with 8 bases left in between. This CDR3 region has 13 residues. Germline V gene lookup returns CDR1 MDHEN and CDR2 SYDVKM. In DNA, the CDR3 is TGTGCCAGCAGTTTATGGGGCGTAGATGGCTACACCTTC. Translating gives CASSLWGVDGYTF.

A few counts support this clone. The rearrangement joins TRBV29-1 to TRBJ1-3; no clear D. This CDR3 region has 16 residues. Trimming shortened V by 2 bases and J by 0 bases, and 14 bases separated the two germline ends. Germline CDR1 and CDR2: SQVTM and ANQGSEA. The CDR3, as DNA: TGCAGCGTTGAATTAGGGAGGCGAACCTCTGGAAACACCATATATTTT. Protein sequence: CSVELGRRTSGNTIYF. Full variable domain (missing parts from reference TRBV29-1 and TRBJ1-3): SAVISQKPSRDICQRGTSLTIQCQVDSQVTMMFWYRQQPGQSLTLIATANQGSEATYESGFVIDKFPISRPNLTFSTLTVSNMSPEDSSIYLCSVELGRRTSGNTIYFGEGSWLTVV.

A single count supports this clone. This sequence joins TRBV11-2 and TRBJ2-7, with TRBD1 identical over 8 bases. The CDR3 is 15 residues long. Germline V gene lookup returns CDR1 SGHAT and CDR2 FQNNGV. V was clipped by 1 base and J by 6 bases; unmatched bases: 8. The CDR3 is CASSLVRQGASEQYF. The CDR3 nucleotides read TGTGCCAGCAGCTTAGTTCGGCAGGGGGCTAGCGAGCAGTACTTC.